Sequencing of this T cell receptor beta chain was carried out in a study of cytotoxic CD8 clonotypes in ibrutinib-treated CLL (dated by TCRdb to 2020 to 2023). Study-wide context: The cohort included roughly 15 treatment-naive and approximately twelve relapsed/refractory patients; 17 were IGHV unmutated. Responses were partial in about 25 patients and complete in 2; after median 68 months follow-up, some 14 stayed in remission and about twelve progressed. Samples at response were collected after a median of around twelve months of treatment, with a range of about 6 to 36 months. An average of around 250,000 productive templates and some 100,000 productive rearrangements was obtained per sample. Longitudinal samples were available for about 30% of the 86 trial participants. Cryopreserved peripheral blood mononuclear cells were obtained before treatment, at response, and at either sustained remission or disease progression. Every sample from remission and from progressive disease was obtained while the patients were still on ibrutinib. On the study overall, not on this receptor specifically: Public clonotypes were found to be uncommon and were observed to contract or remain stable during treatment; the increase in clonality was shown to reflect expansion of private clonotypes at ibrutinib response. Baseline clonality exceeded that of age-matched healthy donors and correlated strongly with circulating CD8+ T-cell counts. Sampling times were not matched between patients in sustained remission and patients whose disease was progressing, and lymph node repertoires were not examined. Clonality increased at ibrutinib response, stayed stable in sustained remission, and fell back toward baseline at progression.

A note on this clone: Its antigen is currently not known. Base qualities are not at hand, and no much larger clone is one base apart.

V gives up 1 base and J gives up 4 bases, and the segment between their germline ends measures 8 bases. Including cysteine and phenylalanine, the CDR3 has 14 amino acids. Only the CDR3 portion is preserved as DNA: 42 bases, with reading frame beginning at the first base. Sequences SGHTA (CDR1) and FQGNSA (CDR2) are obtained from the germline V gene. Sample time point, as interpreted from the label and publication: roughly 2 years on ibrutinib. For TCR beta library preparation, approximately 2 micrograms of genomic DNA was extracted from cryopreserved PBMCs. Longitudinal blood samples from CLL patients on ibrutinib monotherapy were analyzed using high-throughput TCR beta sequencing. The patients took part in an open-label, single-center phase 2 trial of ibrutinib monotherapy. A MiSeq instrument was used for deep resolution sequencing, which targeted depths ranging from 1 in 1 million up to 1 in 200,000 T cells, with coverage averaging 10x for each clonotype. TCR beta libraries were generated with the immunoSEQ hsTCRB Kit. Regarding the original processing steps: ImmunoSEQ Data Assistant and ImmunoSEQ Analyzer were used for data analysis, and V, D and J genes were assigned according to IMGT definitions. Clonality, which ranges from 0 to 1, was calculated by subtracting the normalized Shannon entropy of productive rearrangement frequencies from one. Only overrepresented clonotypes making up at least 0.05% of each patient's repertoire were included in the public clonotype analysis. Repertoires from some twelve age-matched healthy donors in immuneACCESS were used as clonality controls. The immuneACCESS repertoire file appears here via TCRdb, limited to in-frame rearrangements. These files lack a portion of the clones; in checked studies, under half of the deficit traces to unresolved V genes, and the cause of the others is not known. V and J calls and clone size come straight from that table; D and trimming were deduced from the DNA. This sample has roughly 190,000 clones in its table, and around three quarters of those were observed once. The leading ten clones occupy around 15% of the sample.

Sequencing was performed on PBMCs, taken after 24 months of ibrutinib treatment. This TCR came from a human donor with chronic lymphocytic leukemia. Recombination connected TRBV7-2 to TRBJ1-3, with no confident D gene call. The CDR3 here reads CASSLGTEGNTIYF. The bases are TGTGCCAGCAGCTTAGGGACGGAGGGAAACACCATATATTTT.